This T cell receptor beta chain stems from a study of cytomegalovirus exposure and HLA in healthy donors. The V gene lost 1 base and the J gene lost 6 bases, with 4 bases spanning the gap. The CDR3 is made up of 12 amino acids. Germline V lookup: CDR1 LNHDA, CDR2 SQIVND (reference sequence). A multiplex PCR was run with 60 Vbeta primers and 13 Jbeta primers. TCRdb's table, derived via immunoSEQ multiplex PCR, lists solely in-frame clones and lacks some. The sample holds some 140,000 clones, 70% to 80% seen once. Sequencing was done on a sample of PBMCs. The clonotype originates from a man under 40 in good health and CMV-seronegative. The chain combines TRBV19 with TRBJ1-5; D uncertain. The DNA for the CDR3 is TGTGCCAGTAGTATAGGCAGTCAGCCCCAGCATTTT. Translated: CASSIGSQPQHF.